This T cell receptor beta chain came from a study of shared clonotypes between healthy human individuals. Turning to the study itself: CD4 naive and memory got three plates each, CD8 naive two, CD8 memory one. Study conclusions and caveats: Represented diversity, genetic and exposure-history alike, was limited by few donors.

Data came from immunoSEQ multiplex PCR; TCRdb stores just in-frame clones and leaves some out. The sample holds about 1 million clones, 60% to 80% seen once. The germline V gene encodes CDR1 LNHNV and CDR2 YYDKDF (reference sequence). Trimming took off 5 bases at V and 0 bases at J, with 7 bases between the two ends. The CDR3 extends over 13 amino acids. With respect to this clone: The antigen is unknown.

The genes are TRBV15 and TRBJ1-2; no clear D gene. The sequence derives from a man between 18 and 35 years old in good health. The sample taken for sequencing was memory CD4+ T cells sorted from blood. Regarding subset: CD45RA-negative fraction. The CDR3 protein is CATSPGPNYGYTF. The DNA of the CDR3 is TGTGCCACCAGCCCCGGACCTAACTATGGCTACACCTTC. Full variable domain (missing parts from reference TRBV15 and TRBJ1-2): DAMVIQNPRYQVTQFGKPVTLSCSQTLNHNVMYWYQQKSSQAPKLLFHYYDKDFNNEADTPDNFQSRRPNTSFCFLDIRSPGLGDTAMYLCATSPGPNYGYTFGSGTRLTVV.